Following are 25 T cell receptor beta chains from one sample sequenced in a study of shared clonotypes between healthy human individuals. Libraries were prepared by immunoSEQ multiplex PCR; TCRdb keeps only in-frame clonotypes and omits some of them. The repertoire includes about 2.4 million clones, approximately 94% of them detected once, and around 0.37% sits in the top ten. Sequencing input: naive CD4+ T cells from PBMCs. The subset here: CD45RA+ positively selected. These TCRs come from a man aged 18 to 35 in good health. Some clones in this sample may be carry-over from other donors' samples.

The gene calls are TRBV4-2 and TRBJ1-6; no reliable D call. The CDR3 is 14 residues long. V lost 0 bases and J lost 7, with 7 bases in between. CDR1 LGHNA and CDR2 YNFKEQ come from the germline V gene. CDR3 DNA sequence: TGTGCCAGCAGCCAAGAAGGGCAGAATTCACCCCTCCACTTT. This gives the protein CASSQEGQNSPLHF.

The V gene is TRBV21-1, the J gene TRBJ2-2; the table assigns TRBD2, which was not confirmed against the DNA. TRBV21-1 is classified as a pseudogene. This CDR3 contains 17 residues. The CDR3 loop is CASSELAEGPNTGELFF. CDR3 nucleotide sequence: TGTGCCAGCAGCGAACTAGCGGAGGGCCCCAACACCGGGGAGCTGTTTTTT.

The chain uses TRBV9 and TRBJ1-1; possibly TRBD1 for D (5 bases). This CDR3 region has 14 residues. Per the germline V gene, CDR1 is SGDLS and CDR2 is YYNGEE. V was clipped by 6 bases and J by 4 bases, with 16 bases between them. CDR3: CASKGASKATEAFF. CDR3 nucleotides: TGTGCCAGCAAAGGGGCCTCGAAGGCCACTGAAGCTTTCTTT.

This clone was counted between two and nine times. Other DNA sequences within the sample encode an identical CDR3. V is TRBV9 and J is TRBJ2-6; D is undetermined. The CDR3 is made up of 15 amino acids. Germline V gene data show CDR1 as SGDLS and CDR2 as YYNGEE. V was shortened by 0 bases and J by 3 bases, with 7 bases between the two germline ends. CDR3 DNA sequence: TGTGCCAGCAGCGTAGGTGGGAATGGGGCCAACGTCCTGACTTTC. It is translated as CASSVGGNGANVLTF.

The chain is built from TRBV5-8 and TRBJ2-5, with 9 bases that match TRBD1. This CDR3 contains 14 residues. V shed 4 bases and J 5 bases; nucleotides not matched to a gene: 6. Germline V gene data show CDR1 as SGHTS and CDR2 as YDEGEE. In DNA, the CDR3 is TGTGCCAGCAGCGCGACAGGGGGGAGGGAGACCCAGTACTTC. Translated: CASSATGGRETQYF.

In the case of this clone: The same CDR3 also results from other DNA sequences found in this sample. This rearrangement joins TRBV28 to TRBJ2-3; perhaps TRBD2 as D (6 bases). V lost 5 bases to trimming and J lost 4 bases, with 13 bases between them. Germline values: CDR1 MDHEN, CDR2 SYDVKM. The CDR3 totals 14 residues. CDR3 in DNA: TGTGCCAGCAGTCCCGGCGGGGTGCCAGATACGCAGTATTTT. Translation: CASSPGGVPDTQYF.

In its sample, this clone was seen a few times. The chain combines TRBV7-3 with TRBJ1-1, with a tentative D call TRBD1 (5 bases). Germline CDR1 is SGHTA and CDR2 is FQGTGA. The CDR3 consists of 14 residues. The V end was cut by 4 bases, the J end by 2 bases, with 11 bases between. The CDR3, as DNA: TGTGCCAGCAGCTCCTCGGGGGATAACACTGAAGCTTTCTTT. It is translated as CASSSSGDNTEAFF.

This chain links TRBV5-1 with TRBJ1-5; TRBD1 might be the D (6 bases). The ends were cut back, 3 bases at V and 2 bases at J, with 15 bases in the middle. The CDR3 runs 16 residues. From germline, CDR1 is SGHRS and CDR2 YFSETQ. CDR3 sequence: CASSSEDRRGNQPQHF. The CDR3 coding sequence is TGCGCCAGCAGCTCCGAGGACAGACGAGGCAATCAGCCCCAGCATTTT. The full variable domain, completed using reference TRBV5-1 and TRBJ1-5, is KAGVTQTPRYLIKTRGQQVTLSCSPISGHRSVSWYQQTPGQGLQFLFEYFSETQRNKGNFPGRFSGRQFSNSRSEMNVSTLELGDSALYLCASSSEDRRGNQPQHFGDGTRLSIL.

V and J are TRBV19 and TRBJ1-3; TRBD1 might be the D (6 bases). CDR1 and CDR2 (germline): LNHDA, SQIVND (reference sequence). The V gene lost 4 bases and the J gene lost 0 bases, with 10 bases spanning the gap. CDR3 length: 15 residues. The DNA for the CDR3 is TGTGCCAGTAGTACCCCCAGGGGCTCTGGAAACACCATATATTTT. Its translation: CASSTPRGSGNTIYF.

The DNA of the CDR3 is TGTGCCAGCAGTGAAGTACCGACAAATCCCCCCCAGCCCCAGCATTTT. Its protein is CASSEVPTNPPQPQHF. The V call is TRBV25-1, the J call TRBJ1-5; no reliable D call. The CDR3 covers 16 residues. Germline assignment: CDR1 MGHDK and CDR2 SYGVNS. The V and J ends lost 2 bases and 7 bases respectively, with 18 bases between them.

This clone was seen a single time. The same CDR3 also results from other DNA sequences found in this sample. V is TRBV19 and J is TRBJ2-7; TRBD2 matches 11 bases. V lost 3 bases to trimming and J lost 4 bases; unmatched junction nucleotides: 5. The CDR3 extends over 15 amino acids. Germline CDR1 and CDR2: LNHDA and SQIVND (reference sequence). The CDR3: CASSILGTSGYEQYF. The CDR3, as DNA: TGTGCCAGTAGTATTTTAGGGACTAGCGGATACGAGCAGTACTTC.

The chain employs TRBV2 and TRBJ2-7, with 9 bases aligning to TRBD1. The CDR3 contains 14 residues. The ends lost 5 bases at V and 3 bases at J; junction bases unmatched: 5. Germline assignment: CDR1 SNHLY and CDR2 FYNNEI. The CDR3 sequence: CASSRDREFYEQYF. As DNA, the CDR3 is TGTGCCAGCAGTCGGGACAGGGAGTTCTACGAGCAGTACTTC.

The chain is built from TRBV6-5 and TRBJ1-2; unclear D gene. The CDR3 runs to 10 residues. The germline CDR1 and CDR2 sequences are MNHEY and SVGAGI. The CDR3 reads CVRPKYGYTF. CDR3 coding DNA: TGTGTTCGTCCGAAGTATGGCTACACCTTC.

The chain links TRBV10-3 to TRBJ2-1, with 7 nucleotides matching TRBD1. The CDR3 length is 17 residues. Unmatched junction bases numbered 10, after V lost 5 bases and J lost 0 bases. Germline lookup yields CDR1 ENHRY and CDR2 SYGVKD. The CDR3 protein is CAISSRQGTPSYNEQFF. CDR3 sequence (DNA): TGTGCCATCAGTAGCCGACAGGGAACACCCTCCTACAATGAGCAGTTCTTC.

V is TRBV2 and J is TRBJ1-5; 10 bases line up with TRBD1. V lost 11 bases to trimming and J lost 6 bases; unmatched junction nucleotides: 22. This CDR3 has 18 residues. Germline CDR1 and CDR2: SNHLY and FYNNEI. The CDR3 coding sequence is TGTGCCGCGGCCCCCAGGGGTCTCGGGACAGGGGTTGGTCAGCCCCAGCATTTT. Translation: CAAAPRGLGTGVGQPQHF.

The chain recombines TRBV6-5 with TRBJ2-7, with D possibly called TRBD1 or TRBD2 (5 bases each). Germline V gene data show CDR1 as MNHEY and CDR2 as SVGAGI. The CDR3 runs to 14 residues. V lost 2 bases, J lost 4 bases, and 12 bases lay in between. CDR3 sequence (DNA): TGTGCCAGCAGTTACGGGGGACCAAATTACGAGCAGTACTTC. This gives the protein CASSYGGPNYEQYF.

The DNA of the CDR3 is TGTGCCAGCAGCCAAATATCGAGGATCACTGAAGCTTTCTTT. Its translation: CASSQISRITEAFF. The gene calls are TRBV14 and TRBJ1-1; D ambiguous. The length of the CDR3 is 14 residues. V was pared by 2 bases and J by 4 bases, with 11 bases between. The germline gives CDR1 SGHDN, CDR2 FVKESK.

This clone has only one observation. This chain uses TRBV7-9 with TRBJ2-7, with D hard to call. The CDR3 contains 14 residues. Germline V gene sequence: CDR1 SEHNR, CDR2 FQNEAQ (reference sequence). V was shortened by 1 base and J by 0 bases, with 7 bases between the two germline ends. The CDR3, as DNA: TGTGCCAGCAGCTTAGGAGTAGACTCCTACGAGCAGTACTTC. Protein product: CASSLGVDSYEQYF.

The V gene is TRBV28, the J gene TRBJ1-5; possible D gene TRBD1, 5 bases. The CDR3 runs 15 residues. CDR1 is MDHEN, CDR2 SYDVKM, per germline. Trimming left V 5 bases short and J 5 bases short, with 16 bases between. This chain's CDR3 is CASSTRDGMDQPQHF. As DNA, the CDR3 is TGTGCCAGCAGTACCAGGGACGGGATGGATCAGCCCCAGCATTTT.

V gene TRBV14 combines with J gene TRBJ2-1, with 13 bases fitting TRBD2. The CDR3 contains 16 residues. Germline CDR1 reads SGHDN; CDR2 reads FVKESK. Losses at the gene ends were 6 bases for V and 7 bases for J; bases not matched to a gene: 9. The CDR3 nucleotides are TGTGCCAGCAGTCTTTGGACTAGCGGGAGCAGTAATGAGCAGTTCTTC. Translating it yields CASSLWTSGSSNEQFF.

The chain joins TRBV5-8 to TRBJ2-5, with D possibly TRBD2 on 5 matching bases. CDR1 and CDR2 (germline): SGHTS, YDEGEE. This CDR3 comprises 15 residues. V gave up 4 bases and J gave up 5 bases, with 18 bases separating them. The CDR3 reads CASSEKPTIAETQYF. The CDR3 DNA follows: TGTGCCAGCAGCGAAAAACCGACTATCGCGGAGACCCAGTACTTC.

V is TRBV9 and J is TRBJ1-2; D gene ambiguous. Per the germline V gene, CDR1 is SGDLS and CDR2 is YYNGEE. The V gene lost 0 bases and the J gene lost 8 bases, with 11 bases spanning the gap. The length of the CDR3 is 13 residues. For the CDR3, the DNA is TGTGCCAGCAGCGTAGTCCCCATCGGGGGCTACACCTTC. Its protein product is CASSVVPIGGYTF. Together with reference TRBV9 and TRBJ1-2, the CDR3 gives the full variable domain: DSGVTQTPKHLITATGQRVTLRCSPRSGDLSVYWYQQSLDQGLQFLIQYYNGEERAKGNILERFSAQQFPDLHSELNLSSLELGDSALYFCASSVVPIGGYTFGSGTRLTVV.

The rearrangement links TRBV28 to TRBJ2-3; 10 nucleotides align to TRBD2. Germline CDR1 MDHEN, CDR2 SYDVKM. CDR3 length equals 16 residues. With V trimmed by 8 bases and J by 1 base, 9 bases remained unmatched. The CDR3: CASGRTSGTGTDTQYF. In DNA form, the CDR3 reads TGTGCCAGCGGGAGGACTAGCGGAACCGGCACAGATACGCAGTATTTT. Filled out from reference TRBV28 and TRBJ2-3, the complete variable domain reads DVKVTQSSRYLVKRTGEKVFLECVQDMDHENMFWYRQDPGLGLRLIYFSYDVKMKEKGDIPEGYSVSREKKERFSLILESASTNQTSMYLCASGRTSGTGTDTQYFGPGTRLTVL.

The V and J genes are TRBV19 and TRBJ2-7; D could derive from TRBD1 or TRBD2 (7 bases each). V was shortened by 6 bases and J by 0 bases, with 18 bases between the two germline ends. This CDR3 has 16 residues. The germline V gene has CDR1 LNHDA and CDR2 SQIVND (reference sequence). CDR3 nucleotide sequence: TGTGCCAGTAGGGAGACAGGGTGGGACTACTCCTACGAGCAGTACTTC. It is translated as CASRETGWDYSYEQYF.

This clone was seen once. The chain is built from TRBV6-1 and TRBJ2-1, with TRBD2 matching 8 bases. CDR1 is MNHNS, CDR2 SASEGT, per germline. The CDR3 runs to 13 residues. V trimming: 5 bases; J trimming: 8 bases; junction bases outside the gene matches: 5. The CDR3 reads CASSRTSLDEQFF. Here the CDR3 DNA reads TGTGCCAGCAGTCGGACTAGCCTCGATGAGCAGTTCTTC.